This TCR beta chain was captured in a study of blood T cell repertoires in COVID-19. The wider study: Whether acute or convalescent, the COVID-19 samples came from the United States, Italy and Spain. PBMCs, B-cell-depleted T cells, or T cells were the source of the cDNA or gDNA that made up the material.

Seattle enrolled patients during active infection and tracked them longitudinally. Profiling relied on immunoSEQ multiplex PCR, and the TCRdb table lists in-frame clones only, not all of them. The sample carries about 280,000 clones, 85% to 90% recorded once. CDR1 is GTSNPN, CDR2 SVGIG, per germline (reference sequence). V was clipped by 3 bases and J by 4 bases, with 15 bases between them. The CDR3 is 14 amino acids. The source is a young woman with COVID-19, enrolled during active disease. The rearrangement links TRBV30 to TRBJ2-5, with a weak D call TRBD1 (5 bases). The specimen was peripheral blood. CDR3 sequence reads: CAWRRAQGGETQYF. As DNA, the CDR3 is TGTGCCTGGAGACGGGCCCAGGGCGGAGAGACCCAGTACTTC.